The 16 T cell receptor beta chains in this list originate from one sample, sequenced in a study of CD8+ T cells in alopecia areata. RNA was extracted and reverse transcribed into cDNA as the sequencing template. Sequencing used immunoSEQ multiplex PCR; TCRdb keeps in-frame clones, though not all of them. This table holds about 150,000 clones, roughly 58% found once. The specimen was CD8+ T cells sorted from blood. These receptors originate from a human donor in good health.

This clone has only a few counts. V gene TRBV29-1 combines with J gene TRBJ2-4; 8 nucleotides agree with TRBD2. Germline V gene sequence: CDR1 SQVTM, CDR2 ANQGSEA. The CDR3 sequence is 15 residues long. Trimming at V came to 6 bases and at J to 5 bases, leaving 12 bases not matched to a gene. In DNA, the CDR3 is TGCAGCGTAGCTGGAGCGGGGGATGGGGAAAACATTCAGTACTTC. Translation gives CSVAGAGDGENIQYF.

This clone was seen only a few times. The V gene is TRBV4-1, the J gene TRBJ2-2, with 15 positions matching TRBD2. Germline V gene sequence: CDR1 MGHRA, CDR2 YSYEKL. CDR3 length: 18 amino acids. After removal of 0 bases from V and 4 bases from J, the junction contained 3 bases not matched to a gene. CDR3 sequence reads: CASSQDRGLAGGTGELFF. CDR3 in DNA: TGCGCCAGCAGCCAAGATCGGGGACTAGCGGGAGGCACCGGGGAGCTGTTTTTT.

The chain links TRBV27 to TRBJ2-7; TRBD1 agrees at 9 bases. Trimming at V came to 6 bases and at J to 4 bases, leaving 7 bases not matched to a gene. Germline V lookup: CDR1 MNHEY, CDR2 SMNVEV (reference sequence). CDR3 length equals 14 residues. The DNA of the CDR3 is TGTGCCAGCAGCCTTACAGGGGGCGCATACGAGCAGTACTTC. Its translation is CASSLTGGAYEQYF.

The chain links TRBV4-1 to TRBJ2-5, with 7 bases that match TRBD2. The V gene's germline CDR1 is MGHRA and CDR2 YSYEKL. Losses at the gene ends were 1 base for V and 2 bases for J; bases not matched to a gene: 7. The CDR3 length is 16 residues. The CDR3, as DNA: TGCGCCAGCAGCCAAGGGGGCCTAGCGGCACAAGAGACCCAGTACTTC. Translating gives CASSQGGLAAQETQYF.

In this sample, this clone turned up a few times. The chain links TRBV13 to TRBJ1-2; 7 positions match TRBD1. The germline V gene has CDR1 PRHDT and CDR2 FYEKMQ (reference sequence). V was clipped by 6 bases and J by 8 bases; unmatched bases: 6. There are 12 residues in the CDR3. CDR3 sequence: CASRSGTDGYTF. The CDR3 DNA follows: TGTGCCAGCAGGTCGGGGACAGACGGCTACACCTTC.

V and J are TRBV11-2 and TRBJ2-7, with 10 bases identical to TRBD1. Germline assignment: CDR1 SGHAT and CDR2 FQNNGV. The CDR3 is 15 amino acids. The ends lost 3 bases at V and 3 bases at J; junction bases unmatched: 5. The CDR3 loop reads CASSLGQGPGYEQYF. The CDR3, as DNA: TGTGCCAGCAGCTTGGGACAGGGGCCTGGCTACGAGCAGTACTTC.

This rearrangement joins TRBV29-1 to TRBJ1-1; D is ambiguous. CDR3 size: 14 residues. V was shortened by 7 bases and J by 2 bases, with 17 bases between the two germline ends. The germline V gene encodes CDR1 SQVTM and CDR2 ANQGSEA. CDR3 residues: CSAPPTDLNTEAFF. CDR3 DNA: TGCAGCGCCCCGCCAACGGATTTAAACACTGAAGCTTTCTTT.

This clone was recorded only once. The chain carries TRBV5-4 and TRBJ2-7; D possibly corresponds to TRBD2 (6 bases). Trimming left V 4 bases short and J 1 base short, with 12 bases between. This CDR3 has 14 residues. Germline V gene sequence: CDR1 SGHNT, CDR2 YYREEE (reference sequence). The CDR3, as DNA: TGTGCCAGCAGCCCTGACGGGAGATCCTACGAGCAGTACTTC. Translated, it gives CASSPDGRSYEQYF.

The chain carries TRBV6-5 and TRBJ2-7; D tentatively reads TRBD1 or TRBD2 (5 bases each). Germline-derived CDR1 and CDR2 are MNHEY and SVGAGI. V was trimmed by 4 bases and J by 3 bases, leaving 10 bases between them. CDR3 length: 13 amino acids. The CDR3 region is CASSFGANYEQYF. Written as DNA, the CDR3 is TGTGCCAGCAGTTTCGGGGCGAACTACGAGCAGTACTTC.

The chain has TRBV6-5 and TRBJ1-1; 7 bases align to TRBD1. The CDR3 has 15 amino acids. Germline V gene sequence: CDR1 MNHEY, CDR2 SVGAGI. The junction had 7 bases not matched to a gene; V was cut back by 5 bases and J by 1 base. The CDR3 nucleotides are TGTGCCAGCAGTCTCACCGGGACAGAGAACACTGAAGCTTTCTTT. This encodes CASSLTGTENTEAFF.

The rearrangement joins TRBV5-1 to TRBJ2-7, with D hard to call. The CDR3 consists of 11 residues. V lost 4 bases and J 4 bases, leaving 6 bases between the germline ends. Germline loops: CDR1 SGHRS, CDR2 YFSETQ. CDR3 DNA: TGCGCCAGCAGCCCCTTGTACGAGCAGTACTTC. As protein: CASSPLYEQYF.

This clone was observed a handful of times. Other DNA sequences of this sample code for an identical CDR3. J is TRBJ2-1 and V is TRBV29-1; the D is unclear. With 3 bases removed from V and 7 bases from J, the gap between germline ends came to 7 bases. CDR1 SQVTM and CDR2 ANQGSEA come from the germline V gene. The CDR3 length is 11 residues. The DNA for the CDR3 is TGCAGCGTTGAGGGTCGGAATGAGCAGTTCTTC. Its translation: CSVEGRNEQFF.

This clone has a handful of counts. Other DNA variants within this sample encode the same CDR3. CDR3 in DNA: TGCAGCGTTCCCGGACTAGCGGAAGAGACCCAGTACTTC. Amino acids: CSVPGLAEETQYF. This chain connects TRBV29-1 to TRBJ2-5; 10 positions match TRBD2. This CDR3 comprises 13 residues. V lost 5 bases, J lost 3 bases, and 3 bases stayed unmatched. CDR1 SQVTM and CDR2 ANQGSEA come from the germline V gene.

The chain recombines TRBV5-1 with TRBJ1-5; D remains ambiguous. The V and J ends lost 0 bases and 5 bases respectively, with 6 bases between them. The CDR3 has 13 residues. The germline V gene has CDR1 SGHRS and CDR2 YFSETQ. This chain's CDR3 is CASSLVGDQPQHF. CDR3 sequence (DNA): TGCGCCAGCAGCTTGGTCGGGGATCAGCCCCAGCATTTT.

The rearrangement uses TRBV29-1 and TRBJ1-2, with 11 bases aligning to TRBD1. V was pared by 6 bases and J by 8 bases, with 8 bases of the junction left unmatched. Germline CDR1 is SQVTM and CDR2 is ANQGSEA. The CDR3 has 13 residues. The DNA for the CDR3 is TGCAGCGTCCTTGGACAGGGGGCAGGAGGCTACACCTTC. It is translated as CSVLGQGAGGYTF.

The chain carries TRBV5-1 and TRBJ2-3; TRBD1 matches 8 bases. V gave up 0 bases and J gave up 0 bases; unmatched junction bases: 9. The CDR3 is 18 residues long. Per germline, CDR1 SGHRS and CDR2 YFSETQ. The CDR3 here is CASSLALGTGPSTDTQYF. DNA of the CDR3: TGCGCCAGCAGCTTGGCCTTAGGGACAGGTCCTAGCACAGATACGCAGTATTTT.